This record covers a single T cell receptor beta chain. Antigen unknown. Per germline, CDR1 LNHDA and CDR2 SQIVND (reference sequence). The CDR3 runs to 14 residues. V trimming: 6 bases; J trimming: 3 bases; junction bases outside the gene matches: 7. The sample is drawn from a study of response to subunit inactivated influenza vaccine. Study outcomes and limitations: Authors proposed each seasonal influenza vaccination draws in few new T cells.

One entry per CDR3 protein, called by TCRdb with MiXCR from the RT-PCR reads. Here the sample spans hundreds of thousands of distinct CDR3 sequences, about 14% being singletons. This sequence was found in a man in his forties or fifties who received an inactivated influenza vaccine. This rearrangement joins TRBV19 to TRBJ1-1, with TRBD1 matching 7 bases. This specimen consisted of PBMCs from blood, obtained 14 to 15 days before vaccination. The CDR3 reads CASRRRTGHTEAFF. The CDR3 nucleotides are TGTGCCAGTAGACGAAGGACAGGCCACACTGAAGCTTTCTTT.